These T cell receptor beta chains were read from a single sample in a study of T cell responses to AZD1222 COVID-19 vaccine. Profiled with immunoSEQ multiplex PCR; TCRdb holds only in-frame clones, not every one. The sample has around 130,000 clones, 70% to 90% seen once. The specimen comprised peripheral blood, sampled 28 days after the second AZD1222 dose. Receptors were obtained from an adult who received the AZD1222 COVID-19 vaccine. Each CDR3 is given with its conserved first and last residue. D genes are given only for firm matches. A clone size is listed for some rows: how often the clone was seen (once, few, many), or a class if it is expanded.

clone size: -; J gene: TRBJ1-2; V gene: TRBV2; D gene: -; CDR3 protein: CASIGRIPNYGYTF; CDR3 DNA: TGTGCCAGCATAGGTAGGATCCCTAACTATGGCTACACCTTC
clone size: once; J gene: TRBJ1-6; V gene: TRBV7-9; D gene: -; CDR3 protein: CASSSGSYNSPLHF; CDR3 DNA: TGTGCCAGCAGCTCGGGATCCTATAATTCACCCCTCCACTTT
clone size: -; J gene: TRBJ1-4; V gene: TRBV7-2; D gene: TRBD1; CDR3 protein: CASSQGAPGEKLFF; CDR3 DNA: TGTGCCAGCAGCCAGGGGGCTCCGGGTGAAAAACTGTTTTTT
clone size: -; J gene: TRBJ2-3; V gene: TRBV10-1; D gene: TRBD1; CDR3 protein: CASSDHGQGADTQYF; CDR3 DNA: TGCGCCAGCAGTGACCACGGACAGGGGGCAGATACGCAGTATTTT
clone size: -; J gene: TRBJ1-2; V gene: TRBV6-5; D gene: TRBD1; CDR3 protein: CASSFGTGDYLYGYTF; CDR3 DNA: TGTGCCAGCAGTTTCGGGACAGGGGACTATCTCTATGGCTACACCTTC
clone size: -; J gene: TRBJ1-2; V gene: TRBV18; D gene: -; CDR3 protein: CASSPPGRPLANYGYTF; CDR3 DNA: TGTGCCAGCTCACCCCCGGGAAGACCACTAGCTAACTATGGCTACACCTTC
clone size: -; J gene: TRBJ2-5; V gene: TRBV7-7; D gene: TRBD2; CDR3 protein: CASSLSVAGGRETQYF; CDR3 DNA: TGTGCTAGCAGCTTATCCGTAGCGGGGGGGCGAGAGACCCAGTACTTC
clone size: -; J gene: TRBJ1-4; V gene: TRBV2; D gene: -; CDR3 protein: CASSELLGSNEKLFF; CDR3 DNA: TGTGCCAGCAGTGAATTGTTGGGTTCTAATGAAAAACTGTTTTTT
clone size: -; J gene: TRBJ2-2; V gene: TRBV6-4; D gene: -; CDR3 protein: CASSDPQGYTGELFF; CDR3 DNA: TGTGCCAGCAGTGACCCCCAGGGATACACCGGGGAGCTGTTTTTT
clone size: -; J gene: TRBJ2-1; V gene: TRBV18; D gene: -; CDR3 protein: CASSSQGPNEQFF; CDR3 DNA: TGTGCCAGCTCATCCCAGGGCCCCAATGAGCAGTTCTTC
clone size: -; J gene: TRBJ2-5; V gene: TRBV4-2; D gene: -; CDR3 protein: CASSPPAGETQYF; CDR3 DNA: TGTGCCAGCAGTCCCCCCGCGGGCGAGACCCAGTACTTC
clone size: -; J gene: TRBJ1-5; V gene: TRBV7-2; D gene: -; CDR3 protein: CASSLVRNSNQPQHF; CDR3 DNA: TGTGCCAGCAGCTTAGTCAGAAATAGCAATCAGCCCCAGCATTTT
clone size: -; J gene: TRBJ1-1; V gene: TRBV30; D gene: TRBD1; CDR3 protein: CAWSIRATGRTEAFF; CDR3 DNA: TGTGCCTGGAGTATTAGAGCGACAGGGCGGACTGAAGCTTTCTTT
clone size: -; J gene: TRBJ2-1; V gene: TRBV10-2; D gene: TRBD2; CDR3 protein: CASRPSGDNEQFF; CDR3 DNA: TGCGCCAGCAGACCTAGCGGAGACAATGAGCAGTTCTTC
clone size: -; J gene: TRBJ1-4; V gene: TRBV30; D gene: -; CDR3 protein: CAWSTGEKLFF; CDR3 DNA: TGTGCCTGGAGTACAGGTGAAAAACTGTTTTTT
clone size: -; J gene: TRBJ2-2; V gene: TRBV7-9; D gene: TRBD1; CDR3 protein: CASSSDRETGELFF; CDR3 DNA: TGTGCCAGCAGTTCCGACAGGGAAACCGGGGAGCTGTTTTTT
clone size: -; J gene: TRBJ2-3; V gene: TRBV21-1; D gene: -; CDR3 protein: CATVPEATTDTQYF; CDR3 DNA: TGTGCCACGGTACCAGAAGCCACCACAGATACGCAGTATTTT
clone size: -; J gene: TRBJ1-1; V gene: TRBV15; D gene: -; CDR3 protein: CATSIEYLNTEAFF; CDR3 DNA: TGTGCCACCAGCATCGAATATCTCAACACTGAAGCTTTCTTT
clone size: -; J gene: TRBJ2-1; V gene: TRBV6-5; D gene: -; CDR3 protein: CASSYSGHSSYNEQFF; CDR3 DNA: TGTGCCAGCAGTTACTCGGGCCATAGCTCCTACAATGAGCAGTTCTTC
clone size: -; J gene: TRBJ2-6; V gene: TRBV30; D gene: -; CDR3 protein: CAWSPLQGSGANVLTF; CDR3 DNA: TGTGCCTGGAGTCCACTACAGGGCTCTGGGGCCAACGTCCTGACTTTC
clone size: -; J gene: TRBJ2-7; V gene: TRBV29-1; D gene: -; CDR3 protein: CSVARQISYEQYF; CDR3 DNA: TGCAGCGTTGCGAGGCAGATCTCCTACGAGCAGTACTTC
clone size: -; J gene: TRBJ2-7; V gene: TRBV7-9; D gene: -; CDR3 protein: CASSPSGYEQYF; CDR3 DNA: TGTGCCAGCAGCCCCTCGGGATACGAGCAGTACTTC
clone size: -; J gene: TRBJ2-3; V gene: TRBV18; D gene: -; CDR3 protein: CASSGTSTDTQYF; CDR3 DNA: TGTGCCAGCTCGGGAACTAGCACAGATACGCAGTATTTT
clone size: -; J gene: TRBJ1-1; V gene: TRBV2; D gene: -; CDR3 protein: CASSVSSGHLMNTEAFF; CDR3 DNA: TGTGCCAGCAGTGTCTCCTCGGGACACCTAATGAACACTGAAGCTTTCTTT
clone size: -; J gene: TRBJ1-2; V gene: TRBV14; D gene: -; CDR3 protein: CASSPGGPRDGYTF; CDR3 DNA: TGTGCCAGCAGCCCCGGGGGGCCCCGGGATGGCTACACCTTC
clone size: -; J gene: TRBJ2-7; V gene: TRBV9; D gene: -; CDR3 protein: CASSVGAGSSYEQYF; CDR3 DNA: TGTGCCAGCAGCGTAGGGGCGGGGAGCTCCTACGAGCAGTACTTC
clone size: once; J gene: TRBJ1-1; V gene: TRBV7-8; D gene: -; CDR3 protein: CASSQTRAAGGTEAFF; CDR3 DNA: TGTGCCAGCAGCCAAACCCGGGCCGCGGGAGGCACTGAAGCTTTCTTT
clone size: -; J gene: TRBJ1-1; V gene: TRBV30; D gene: -; CDR3 protein: CAWSVLTSTEAFF; CDR3 DNA: TGTGCCTGGAGTGTACTGACTTCCACTGAAGCTTTCTTT
clone size: -; J gene: TRBJ2-1; V gene: TRBV5-4; D gene: -; CDR3 protein: CASQSQSDNEQFF; CDR3 DNA: TGTGCCAGCCAAAGCCAGTCCGACAATGAGCAGTTCTTC
clone size: -; J gene: TRBJ2-5; V gene: TRBV6-6; D gene: TRBD1; CDR3 protein: CASSPTLGQGGGRTQYF; CDR3 DNA: TGTGCCAGCAGTCCAACCCTGGGACAGGGGGGGGGTAGGACCCAGTACTTC
clone size: once; J gene: TRBJ1-4; V gene: TRBV5-1; D gene: -; CDR3 protein: CASSLQGLSGEKLFF; CDR3 DNA: TGCGCCAGCAGCTTGCAGGGGCTAAGTGGAGAAAAACTGTTTTTT
clone size: -; J gene: TRBJ2-7; V gene: TRBV5-4; D gene: TRBD2; CDR3 protein: CASRTLAGGNEQYF; CDR3 DNA: TGTGCCAGCAGGACACTAGCGGGAGGGAATGAGCAGTACTTC
clone size: -; J gene: TRBJ1-6; V gene: TRBV6-1; D gene: -; CDR3 protein: CASSEGGGKNSPLHF; CDR3 DNA: TGTGCCAGCAGTGAAGGCGGCGGAAAAAATTCACCCCTCCACTTT
clone size: -; J gene: TRBJ1-1; V gene: TRBV11-1; D gene: -; CDR3 protein: CASSLVSGSEAFF; CDR3 DNA: TGTGCCAGCAGCTTAGTGTCCGGATCTGAAGCTTTCTTT
clone size: few; J gene: TRBJ1-2; V gene: TRBV11-3; D gene: TRBD1; CDR3 protein: CASSSTQGLGYTF; CDR3 DNA: TGTGCCAGCAGCTCAACACAGGGGCTTGGCTACACCTTC
clone size: -; J gene: TRBJ1-5; V gene: TRBV7-2; D gene: -; CDR3 protein: CASSLVGRSNQPQHF; CDR3 DNA: TGTGCCAGCAGCTTAGTGGGACGGAGCAATCAGCCCCAGCATTTT
clone size: -; J gene: TRBJ1-5; V gene: TRBV19; D gene: -; CDR3 protein: CASSIREFNSNQPQHF; CDR3 DNA: TGTGCCAGTAGTATAAGGGAGTTTAATAGCAATCAGCCCCAGCATTTT
clone size: once; J gene: TRBJ1-3; V gene: TRBV5-1; D gene: -; CDR3 protein: CASSFYIDGLNSGNTIYF; CDR3 DNA: TGCGCCAGCAGCTTTTATATAGACGGACTAAACTCTGGAAACACCATATATTTT
clone size: -; J gene: TRBJ2-3; V gene: TRBV19; D gene: TRBD2; CDR3 protein: CASSSRTSGYGDTQYF; CDR3 DNA: TGTGCCAGTAGTAGCCGGACTAGCGGTTATGGGGATACGCAGTATTTT
clone size: -; J gene: TRBJ1-4; V gene: TRBV7-3; D gene: -; CDR3 protein: CASTGAFNEKLFF; CDR3 DNA: TGTGCCAGCACCGGGGCTTTTAATGAAAAACTGTTTTTT
clone size: -; J gene: TRBJ2-3; V gene: TRBV11-2; D gene: -; CDR3 protein: CASSSTQDTQYF; CDR3 DNA: TGTGCCAGCAGCTCCACCCAGGATACGCAGTATTTT
clone size: -; J gene: TRBJ1-3; V gene: TRBV27; D gene: TRBD1; CDR3 protein: CASSLTGTGNTIYF; CDR3 DNA: TGTGCCAGCAGTCTGACAGGGACAGGAAACACCATATATTTT
clone size: -; J gene: TRBJ1-1; V gene: TRBV12-3/TRBV12-4; D gene: TRBD1; CDR3 protein: CASSLQGDTEAFF; CDR3 DNA: TGTGCCAGCAGTCTACAGGGGGACACTGAAGCTTTCTTT
clone size: -; J gene: TRBJ2-1; V gene: TRBV5-1; D gene: -; CDR3 protein: CASTEFNNEQFF; CDR3 DNA: TGCGCCAGCACGGAGTTCAACAATGAGCAGTTCTTC
clone size: -; J gene: TRBJ1-1; V gene: TRBV10-3; D gene: -; CDR3 protein: CAISEVEGTEAFF; CDR3 DNA: TGTGCCATCAGTGAGGTTGAGGGGACTGAAGCTTTCTTT